This TCR beta chain was sequenced for a study of Graves' ophthalmopathy and Graves' hyperthyroidism. In regard to this clonotype: The antigen is unknown.

The germline gives CDR1 LNHDA, CDR2 SQIVND (reference sequence). There are 15 residues in the CDR3. The V segment lost 4 bases and the J segment 3 bases; nucleotides outside the gene matches: 4. The study's findings and limits: Appearing in blood as well were most expanded thyroid clonotypes above 0.001 frequency. At about 70% sensitivity and about 72% specificity, the model predicted progression of the ophthalmopathy.

RNA transcripts provided the template for amplifying TCR beta CDR3 regions. Amplification began with first-round RT-PCR using HTBI primers, then second-round multiplex PCR was performed. TCRdb re-called the multiplex PCR reads with MiXCR, one entry per CDR3 protein. The sample consists of 400,000 to 450,000 distinct CDR3 sequences, over 20% of them appearing once. The sample taken for sequencing was peripheral blood. The genes are TRBV19 and TRBJ2-2; TRBD1 aligns across 8 bases. The TCR originated in a young woman with stable Graves' hyperthyroidism. The chain's CDR3 is CASSTGQVDTGELFF. CDR3 nucleotides: TGTGCCAGTAGTACGGGACAGGTAGACACCGGGGAGCTGTTTTTT.